What follows are 22 T cell receptor beta chains derived from one specimen sequenced in a study of shared clonotypes between healthy human individuals. Repertoires were generated with immunoSEQ multiplex PCR, while TCRdb's copy carries only in-frame clones and drops some. The repertoire has 2 million to 2.5 million clones, 92% of them found once; the top ten carry approximately 0.4%. Material: naive CD4+ T cells from PBMCs. As to subset: CD45RA+ positively selected. The receptor set was obtained from a man aged 18 to 30 in good health. Some clones in this sample may be carry-over from other donors' samples.

The CDR3: CASSVERSYTGELFF. In nucleotides, the CDR3 is TGTGCCAGCAGCGTCGAGCGGTCCTACACCGGGGAGCTGTTTTTT. The rearrangement links TRBV9 to TRBJ2-2; a weak D match, TRBD2 (5 bases). Trimming pared 2 bases from V and 3 bases from J, leaving 11 bases between. The CDR3 has 15 amino acids. CDR1 SGDLS and CDR2 YYNGEE come from the germline V gene.

This clone was observed a single time. This sequence joins TRBV7-2 and TRBJ1-1; D is unresolved. Trimming removed 5 bases from V and 0 bases from J, with 10 bases in between. The CDR3 sequence is 14 residues long. The germline gives CDR1 SGHTA, CDR2 FQGNSA. In DNA form, the CDR3 reads TGTGCCAGCAGCCAAACAGAGTTGAACACTGAAGCTTTCTTT. This encodes CASSQTELNTEAFF.

A remark on this clone: This CDR3 is also generated by other DNA sequences in the sample. The rearrangement joins TRBV14 to TRBJ2-3; D remains ambiguous. CDR1 and CDR2 from the germline V gene are SGHDN and FVKESK. V lost 1 base, J lost 3 bases, and 5 bases lay in between. The CDR3 is 13 residues long. The CDR3 is CASSQGGTDTQYF. The CDR3 coding sequence is TGTGCCAGCAGCCAAGGAGGAACAGATACGCAGTATTTT.

The count of this clone is one. The chain carries TRBV9 and TRBJ2-3; D might be TRBD1 (6 bases). The CDR3 contains 15 residues. The V gene's germline CDR1 is SGDLS and CDR2 YYNGEE. Trimming took off 4 bases at V and 14 bases at J, with 26 bases between the two ends. This CDR3 reads CASSPQQGRAARPYF. Written as DNA, the CDR3 is TGTGCCAGCAGCCCACAACAGGGTAGGGCTGCAAGGCCGTATTTT.

The V and J genes are TRBV6-5 and TRBJ2-5; maybe TRBD2 (6 bases). Trimming removed 3 bases at V and 7 bases at J, with 18 bases between. The CDR3 totals 15 residues. Germline V lookup: CDR1 MNHEY, CDR2 SVGAGI. Written as DNA, the CDR3 is TGTGCCAGCAGTTATGTTCGGACCCCCGGGGGGACCCAGTACTTC. This gives the protein CASSYVRTPGGTQYF.

This chain uses TRBV19 with TRBJ2-7; unclear D gene. V lost 6 bases and J 6 bases, leaving 12 bases between the germline ends. The germline V gene encodes CDR1 LNHDA and CDR2 SQIVND (reference sequence). The CDR3 contains 12 residues. The CDR3 protein is CASRQPTGEQYF. The CDR3 coding sequence is TGTGCCAGTAGACAGCCTACCGGCGAGCAGTACTTC.

This clone was seen only once. This rearrangement joins TRBV7-9 to TRBJ2-3; D ambiguous. The CDR3 sequence is 17 residues long. Germline CDR1 is SEHNR and CDR2 is FQNEAQ (reference sequence). Trimming took off 4 bases at V and 0 bases at J, with 17 bases between the two ends. CDR3 region: CASSSSSAATSTDTQYF. CDR3 DNA sequence: TGTGCCAGCAGCTCCTCTTCGGCGGCAACTAGCACAGATACGCAGTATTTT.

V is TRBV19 and J is TRBJ1-4, with D possibly being TRBD1 (6 bases). The CDR3 runs 15 residues. CDR1 is LNHDA, CDR2 SQIVND, per germline (reference sequence). Trimming left V 6 bases short and J 0 bases short, with 11 bases between. CDR3 DNA: TGTGCCAGTAGGCCAGGGGCTACAACTAATGAAAAACTGTTTTTT. Residues: CASRPGATTNEKLFF.

Only one count was recorded for this clone. Other nucleotide sequences in the sample specify the same CDR3. The chain employs TRBV5-4 and TRBJ1-1; maybe TRBD1 (6 bases). The V and J ends lost 0 bases and 6 bases respectively, with 15 bases between them. Germline V gives CDR1 SGHNT, CDR2 YYREEE (reference sequence). The CDR3 has 15 residues. The CDR3 sequence is CASSLDPRGGAEAFF. In DNA, the CDR3 is TGTGCCAGCAGCTTGGATCCACGGGGGGGCGCTGAAGCTTTCTTT.

V is TRBV5-4 and J is TRBJ2-1; unclear D gene. CDR1 SGHNT and CDR2 YYREEE come from the germline V gene (reference sequence). Trimming stripped 7 bases from V and 2 bases from J, with 10 bases between. The CDR3 length is 13 residues. For the CDR3, the DNA is TGTGCCAGCCACGGTAGGGCCTACAATGAGCAGTTCTTC. Its protein is CASHGRAYNEQFF.

The rearrangement links TRBV7-2 to TRBJ2-1; no clear D gene. V shed 5 bases and J shed 9 bases, with 11 bases lying between them. CDR3 length: 12 residues. Looked up from germline, CDR1 is SGHTA and CDR2 is FQGNSA. The CDR3 region is CASSRSRTEQFF. The CDR3 coding sequence is TGTGCCAGCAGCCGCTCAAGGACTGAGCAGTTCTTC.

CDR3 coding DNA: TGTGCCAGCAGTGAACGGCTAGCGGGAGACACAGATACGCAGTATTTT. It codes for CASSERLAGDTDTQYF. J is TRBJ2-3 and V is TRBV6-1, with TRBD2 identical over 10 bases. V was pared by 2 bases and J by 2 bases, with 4 bases of the junction left unmatched. The CDR3 extends over 16 amino acids. In germline, CDR1 is MNHNS, CDR2 SASEGT.

The chain carries TRBV28 and TRBJ2-7; 10 bases match TRBD1. The germline gives CDR1 MDHEN, CDR2 SYDVKM. The length of the CDR3 is 12 residues. The J segment lost 13 bases and the V segment lost 2 bases, leaving 5 bases of the junction unmatched. Written as DNA, the CDR3 is TGTGCCAGCAGTTTAGCGGGACAGGGGCTATACTTC. Residues: CASSLAGQGLYF.

The rearrangement links TRBV7-2 to TRBJ2-3, with 11 bases identical to TRBD2. Germline values: CDR1 SGHTA, CDR2 FQGNSA. V lost 1 base to trimming and J lost 6 bases; unmatched junction nucleotides: 9. The CDR3 is made up of 17 amino acids. The CDR3 DNA reads TGTGCCAGCAGCTTAGGGGGGACTAGCGGTTTCATTGATACGCAGTATTTT. This codes for CASSLGGTSGFIDTQYF.

CDR3 nucleotides: TGCGCCAGCAGCCAAGGCGTCGGAGTACAAGAGACCCAGTACTTC. Its protein product is CASSQGVGVQETQYF. This chain joins TRBV4-1 and TRBJ2-5; D unclear. This CDR3 contains 15 residues. Trimming pared 1 base from V and 2 bases from J, leaving 11 bases between. CDR1 is MGHRA and CDR2 is YSYEKL in the germline V gene.

In regard to this clone: Other DNA sequences in this sample translate to the same CDR3. V and J are TRBV6-1 and TRBJ2-7, with D possibly matching TRBD2 (5 bases). This CDR3 comprises 12 residues. The germline V gene has CDR1 MNHNS and CDR2 SASEGT. Trimming left V 5 bases short and J 3 bases short, with 8 bases between. The DNA of the CDR3 is TGTGCCAGCAGTCGGGATTTCTACGAGCAGTACTTC. It translates to CASSRDFYEQYF.

The J gene is TRBJ2-5, the V gene TRBV5-1, with 9 bases fitting TRBD2. Germline trimming cut 1 base from V and 2 bases from J; bases unmatched to any gene: 3. Germline CDR1 and CDR2: SGHRS and YFSETQ. The CDR3 is made up of 15 amino acids. CDR3 in amino acids: CASSLMLAGQETQYF. CDR3 nucleotide sequence: TGCGCCAGCAGCTTGATGCTAGCGGGACAAGAGACCCAGTACTTC.

This clone appeared once. The J gene is TRBJ2-1, the V gene TRBV4-2, with TRBD2 matching over 12 bases. Germline values: CDR1 LGHNA, CDR2 YNFKEQ. Trimming at V came to 1 base and at J to 3 bases, leaving 10 bases not matched to a gene. The CDR3 length is 19 residues. CDR3 amino acids: CASSQAETSGSRHYNEQFF. The CDR3 nucleotides read TGTGCCAGCAGCCAAGCCGAGACTAGCGGGAGTAGGCACTACAATGAGCAGTTCTTC.

The V call is TRBV4-2, the J call TRBJ2-4, with TRBD1 as a possible D gene (5 bases). Germline assignment: CDR1 LGHNA and CDR2 YNFKEQ. The CDR3 loop spans 16 amino acids. Trimming left V 0 bases short and J 7 bases short, with 16 bases between. Here the CDR3 reads CASSQDHAQGRNIQYF. In DNA form, the CDR3 reads TGTGCCAGCAGCCAAGATCACGCGCAGGGAAGGAACATTCAGTACTTC.

CDR3 sequence (DNA): TGTGCCAGCAGTGAAAGATTACCAGAGAGCACAGATACGCAGTATTTT. Its protein product is CASSERLPESTDTQYF. This chain uses TRBV6-4 with TRBJ2-3; no clear D gene. The germline CDR1 and CDR2 sequences are MRHNA and SNTAGT. This CDR3 has 16 residues. The V end lost 3 bases, the J end lost 0 bases, and 13 bases lay between the germline ends.

The CDR3 coding sequence is TGTGCCACCTCGGGGACTAGCTACGAGCAGTACTTC. Its translation: CATSGTSYEQYF. This chain uses TRBV19 with TRBJ2-7, with 8 bases matching TRBD2. Per germline, CDR1 LNHDA and CDR2 SQIVND (reference sequence). The length of the CDR3 is 12 residues. V lost 10 bases to trimming and J lost 3 bases; unmatched junction nucleotides: 5.

This clone was found once. The chain has TRBV6-1 and TRBJ2-1; a possible D gene is TRBD1 (5 bases). The CDR3 is made up of 11 amino acids. Deletions cut 7 bases from V and 6 bases from J, with 7 bases between. In germline, CDR1 is MNHNS, CDR2 SASEGT. In DNA form, the CDR3 reads TGTGCCAGCACCGACAGCAATGAGCAGTTCTTC. It specifies CASTDSNEQFF.